This T cell receptor (beta chain) originates from a study of post-analysis software for immune sequencing data. Each TCR beta cDNA library carried unique molecular identifiers. Each batch of 1 to 10 million T cells produced 400,000 to 650,000 cDNA molecules. From the PCR reads, TCRdb called clonotypes with MiXCR, one entry per CDR3 protein. Counted here are about 430,000 distinct CDR3 sequences, 39% occurring once; the ten biggest clones make up approximately 7.7%. This clonotype has only a few counts. The source is a girl aged 2-10 years with multiple sclerosis. The source material was blood.

CDR3 bases: TGTGCCAGCAAATATAGCGGCGGCTCCTACGAGCAGTACTTC. Amino acids: CASKYSGGSYEQYF. This sequence joins TRBV27 and TRBJ2-7; D perhaps matches TRBD2 (6 bases). Germline V lookup: CDR1 MNHEY, CDR2 SMNVEV (reference sequence). This CDR3 has 14 amino acids. V gave up 7 bases and J gave up 0 bases, with 13 bases separating them.